Presented here are 5 T cell receptor beta chains from one specimen sequenced in a study of blood T cell repertoires in COVID-19. Clones were sequenced by immunoSEQ multiplex PCR, and TCRdb holds only the in-frame ones, with some missing. The sample has approximately 180,000 clones, about four fifths seen once; the top ten hold 12%. Material: peripheral blood. The receptor source for this set is a woman older than 75 with COVID-19, enrolled during active disease.

The V and J genes are TRBV10-3 and TRBJ1-2; 8 positions agree with TRBD1. With V trimmed by 7 bases and J by 6 bases, 7 bases remained unmatched. The CDR3 runs 13 residues. Per germline, CDR1 ENHRY and CDR2 SYGVKD. The CDR3 protein is CAITPDRGDGYTF. The CDR3 nucleotides are TGTGCCATCACCCCAGACAGGGGTGATGGCTACACCTTC.

This rearrangement joins TRBV18 to TRBJ2-1, with 8 bases matching TRBD2. Germline loops: CDR1 KGHSH, CDR2 LQKENI. The CDR3 totals 15 residues. The ends lost 2 bases at V and 8 bases at J; junction bases unmatched: 8. CDR3 DNA: TGTGCCAGCTCACCAACTAGCGGCAGTAGTGATGAGCAGTTCTTC. It translates to CASSPTSGSSDEQFF.

This clone has only a few counts. The rearrangement joins TRBV24-1 to TRBJ1-2, with D unclear. Germline loops: CDR1 KGHDR, CDR2 SFDVKD. The CDR3 is 11 residues long. With 6 bases removed from V and 5 bases from J, the gap between germline ends came to 6 bases. CDR3 protein: CATSNGYGYTF. As DNA, the CDR3 is TGTGCCACCAGTAACGGGTATGGCTACACCTTC.

This clone was recorded once. J is TRBJ2-3 and V is TRBV6-5; D might be TRBD2 (5 bases). V lost 5 bases and J lost 10, with 22 bases in between. Germline CDR1 MNHEY, CDR2 SVGAGI. This CDR3 contains 15 residues. The CDR3 loop is CASSLEGSSDLAQYF. The CDR3 nucleotides read TGTGCCAGCAGTCTCGAGGGTTCAAGCGATTTAGCGCAGTATTTT.

The chain recombines TRBV3-1 (or the pseudogene TRBV3-2) with TRBJ2-5; a weak D match, TRBD1 (5 bases). Germline V gene lookup returns CDR1 LGHDT and CDR2 YNNKEL (reference sequence). Trimming pared 0 bases from V and 13 bases from J, leaving 15 bases between. This CDR3 comprises 13 residues. The CDR3 DNA follows: TGTGCCAGCAGCCAAGATCGCGGTCAAAGGGGGTACTTC. Translated, it gives CASSQDRGQRGYF.